These 8 T cell receptor beta chains were all obtained from the same sample, sequenced in a study of T cells in Graves' hyperthyroidism and ophthalmopathy (dated by TCRdb to about 2019). Libraries were built with multiplex PCR. The reads were generated on an Illumina HiSeq 2000. The TCR beta CDR3 regions were amplified from the RNA transcripts. The first round of RT-PCR for the TCR CDR3 was performed with the HTBI primer set and the Qiagen OneStep RT-PCR kit. The raw public reads went through TCRdb reprocessing: fastp at Q25, MiXCR clone calling, in-frame beta chains kept. Rows matching on CDR3 protein sequence are summarized as one entry with the most common DNA and genes. This sample comprises fewer than 650,000 distinct CDR3 sequences, about 15% of them detected only once. The top ten constitute around 5.4% of the sample. The sample was blood. These receptors originate from a woman younger than 45 with Graves' hyperthyroidism that later progressed to Graves' ophthalmopathy.

This clonotype was picked up many times. The chain carries TRBV19 and TRBJ2-5; D is unresolved. The V and J ends lost 2 bases and 2 bases respectively, with 12 bases between them. There are 15 residues in the CDR3. Germline assignment: CDR1 LNHDA and CDR2 SQIVND (reference sequence). The CDR3 nucleotides are TGTGCCAGTAGTATACAGACGGCATCTCAAGAGACCCAGTACTTC. Protein: CASSIQTASQETQYF.

This clonotype occurred many times. The chain links TRBV20-1 to TRBJ1-3; 7 bases line up with TRBD1. Germline-derived CDR1 and CDR2 are DFQATT and SNEGSKA (reference sequence). CDR3 length: 14 amino acids. V lost 5 bases and J lost 2; bases outside the gene matches: 6. CDR3 sequence (DNA): TGCAGTGCTGACCCCAGGGGGGCTGGAAACACCATATATTTT. Translation: CSADPRGAGNTIYF.

Many counts were recorded for this clonotype. One end of the junction does not line up with germline, which may come from a read error. The rearrangement uses TRBV28 and TRBJ2-7, with TRBD1 matching 7 bases. The CDR3 spans 12 residues. Germline lookup yields CDR1 MDHEN and CDR2 SYDVKM. CDR3 residues: CWGWDSSYEQYF. The CDR3 DNA sequence: TGCTGGGGATGGGACAGCTCCTACGAGCAGTACTTC. The full variable domain, rest sourced from reference TRBV28 and TRBJ2-7, is DVKVTQSSRYLVKRTGEKVFLECVQDMDHENMFWYRQDPGLGLRLIYFSYDVKMKEKGDIPEGYSVSREKKERFSLILESASTNQTSMYLCWGWDSSYEQYFGPGTRLTVT.

This clonotype was seen repeatedly, ten times or more. This sequence joins TRBV7-2 and TRBJ1-2; TRBD1 matches at 8 bases. Germline lookup yields CDR1 SGHTA and CDR2 FQGNSA. With 1 base clipped from V and 4 bases from J, the junction kept 5 bases outside the gene matches. The CDR3 loop spans 15 amino acids. This chain's CDR3 is CASSLDRDRIYGYTF. The DNA for the CDR3 is TGTGCCAGCAGCTTAGATCGGGACAGGATCTATGGCTACACCTTC. Drawing the rest from reference TRBV7-2 and TRBJ1-2, the complete variable domain is GAGVSQSPSNKVTEKGKDVELRCDPISGHTALYWYRQSLGQGLEFLIYFQGNSAPDKSGLPSDRFSAERTGGSVSTLTIQRTQQEDSAVYLCASSLDRDRIYGYTFGSGTRLTVV.

This clonotype has more than one count but fewer than ten. The genes are TRBV12-3 or TRBV12-4 and TRBJ2-1; the match to TRBD2 covers 11 bases. The CDR3 loop spans 16 amino acids. The V segment lost 5 bases and the J segment 8 bases; nucleotides outside the gene matches: 11. In DNA, the CDR3 is TGTGCCAGCAGTAGAGTAACTAGCGGGAGTCGGCATGAGCAGTTCTTC. It translates to CASSRVTSGSRHEQFF.

At least ten counts were recorded for this clonotype. The V and J genes are TRBV7-9 and TRBJ2-3, with a weak D call TRBD2 (6 bases). Trimming took 11 bases from V and 0 from J, leaving 27 bases between them. The germline CDR1 and CDR2 sequences are SEHNR and FQNEAQ (reference sequence). This CDR3 has 18 residues. CDR3 amino acids: CAGTILSTEGTSTDTQYF. DNA for the CDR3: TGTGCCGGGACCATACTCAGCACGGAGGGGACTAGCACAGATACGCAGTATTTT.

This clonotype was seen more than once but under ten times. The V gene is TRBV4-2, the J gene TRBJ1-4; D remains unclear. V dropped 0 bases and J dropped 0 bases, with 5 bases sitting between them. The CDR3 is 15 amino acids. Germline V CDR1 and CDR2: LGHNA, YNFKEQ. Here the CDR3 reads CASSQEAATNEKLFF. The CDR3 bases are TGTGCCAGCAGCCAAGAAGCCGCAACTAATGAAAAACTGTTTTTT.

This clonotype was found a few times. The gene calls are TRBV24-1 and TRBJ2-2; a possible D gene is TRBD1 (5 bases). Germline V gene lookup returns CDR1 KGHDR and CDR2 SFDVKD. V was cut by 7 bases and J by 4 bases, with 9 bases left in between. This CDR3 has 13 amino acids. CDR3 in DNA: TGTGCCACCAGCCCAGGGCCCACCGGGGAGCTGTTTTTT. Translated: CATSPGPTGELFF.